These T cell receptor beta chains were read from a single sample in a study of T cell changes during pregnancy in multiple sclerosis. Sequencing was performed with immunoSEQ multiplex PCR; in TCRdb, only in-frame clones are kept and a portion is missing. The data show approximately 50,000 clones, roughly nine tenths seen once. The material sequenced was CD4+ T cells from peripheral blood mononuclear cells, taken after pregnancy. These receptors originate from a female donor with multiple sclerosis, enrolled in a pregnancy study. The conserved cysteine and the conserved F or W are not part of the CDR3 here. The order of the fields is CDR3 protein, CDR3 length, D gene, clone size, V gene, J gene. D genes are given only for firm matches. Clone size, where shown, is once, few, many, or a class for clones that have expanded.

ASSPRSPSTEQY,12,.,.,TRBV11-3,.
ASRRGQGHTGELF,13,TRBD1,.,TRBV11-2,TRBJ2-2
ASSQAQGQSYEQY,13,TRBD1,.,TRBV4-1,TRBJ2-7
ASSLDGGNYGYT,12,.,once,TRBV5-4,TRBJ1-2
ASSIANQPQH,10,.,.,TRBV19,TRBJ1-5
ASSPFRGKNTEAF,13,TRBD1,.,TRBV19,TRBJ1-1
ASGGLQRNEQF,11,.,.,TRBV10-1,TRBJ2-1
ASSLGLAGADEQF,13,TRBD2,.,TRBV4-1,TRBJ2-1
ASSLGNFGGAEAF,13,.,.,TRBV13,TRBJ1-1
ASREYMGNQPQH,12,.,few,TRBV6-1,TRBJ1-5
ASSARMRFLNTDTQY,15,.,.,TRBV5-1,TRBJ2-3
ASRTGILSTDTQY,13,.,.,TRBV27,TRBJ2-3
ASSDPAGEVGTEAF,14,.,.,TRBV2,TRBJ1-1
ASCGGRGNTEAF,12,.,.,TRBV19,TRBJ1-1
ASSSQTGGVGGANVLT,16,TRBD1,.,TRBV5-1,TRBJ2-6